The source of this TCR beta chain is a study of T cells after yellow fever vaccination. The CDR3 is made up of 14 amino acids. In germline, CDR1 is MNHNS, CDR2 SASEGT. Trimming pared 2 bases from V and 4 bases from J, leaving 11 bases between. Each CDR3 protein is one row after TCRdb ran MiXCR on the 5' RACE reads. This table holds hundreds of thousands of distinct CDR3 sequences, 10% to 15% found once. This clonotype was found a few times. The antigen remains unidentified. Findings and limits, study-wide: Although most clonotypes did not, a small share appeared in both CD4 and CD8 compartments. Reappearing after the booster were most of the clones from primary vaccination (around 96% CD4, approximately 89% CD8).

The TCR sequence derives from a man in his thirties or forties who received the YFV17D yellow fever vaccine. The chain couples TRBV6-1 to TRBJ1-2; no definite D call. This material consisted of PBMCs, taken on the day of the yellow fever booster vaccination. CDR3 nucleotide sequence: TGTGCCAGCAGTGAACTCGGCGGATCCTATGGCTACACCTTC. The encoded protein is CASSELGGSYGYTF.